This TCR beta chain originates from a study of T-cell memory formation after mild COVID-19. Study in general: TCR clusters were largely donor specific. Regarding the study as a whole: What remained unconfirmed was the SARS-CoV-2 specificity of second-wave clones peaking on day 37.

This clonotype was counted a few times. Its target is unknown. Using constant-segment primers, 5'RACE produced TCR alpha and TCR beta cDNA libraries carrying sample barcodes and UMIs. MiXCR was run by TCRdb on the 5' RACE reads, yielding one entry per CDR3 protein. The sample has under 250,000 distinct CDR3 sequences; 15% to 17% are singletons. V was pared by 0 bases and J by 6 bases, with 14 bases between. The germline V gene encodes CDR1 ENHRY and CDR2 SYGVKD. The CDR3 sequence is 15 residues long. The sequence came from an adult woman who had mild COVID-19 (a few samples of this study predate the infection). Cell type and time point are not known. The sequenced material came from PBMCs or a T cell subset sorted from them (not recorded which). V and J are TRBV10-3 and TRBJ1-2; tentatively, D is TRBD1 (5 bases). The DNA of the CDR3 is TGTGCCATCAGTGAGTCGATGGCAGGGATAGATGGCTACACCTTC. Amino acid sequence: CAISESMAGIDGYTF.